This entry lists 8 T cell receptor beta chains sequenced from one sample in a study of blood T cell repertoires in COVID-19. Profiled with immunoSEQ multiplex PCR; TCRdb holds only in-frame clones, not every one. The table has roughly 99,000 clones, roughly 80% seen once. Sequenced sample: peripheral blood. These receptors were obtained from an elderly woman with acute or convalescent COVID-19.

The V gene is TRBV18, the J gene TRBJ1-6; D is unresolved. The CDR3 is 15 residues long. V shed 3 bases and J shed 10 bases, with 16 bases lying between them. Germline V CDR1 and CDR2: KGHSH, LQKENI. CDR3 residues: CASSPGPKGGSPLHF. The CDR3, as DNA: TGTGCCAGCTCACCTGGGCCAAAAGGAGGGTCACCCCTCCACTTT.

This chain joins TRBV19 and TRBJ1-2, with a tentative D call TRBD1 (5 bases). Deletions cut 3 bases from V and 1 base from J, with 12 bases between. The CDR3 totals 15 residues. CDR1 LNHDA and CDR2 SQIVND come from the germline V gene (reference sequence). The DNA for the CDR3 is TGTGCCAGTAGTATCGGGCGGGGACTTAACTATGGCTACACCTTC. It is translated as CASSIGRGLNYGYTF. Full variable domain (outside the CDR3, taken from reference TRBV19 and TRBJ1-2): DGGITQSPKYLFRKEGQNVTLSCEQNLNHDAMYWYRQDPGQGLRLIYYSQIVNDFQKGDIAEGYSVSREKKESFPLTVTSAQKNPTAFYLCASSIGRGLNYGYTFGSGTRLTVV.

This clone has just one count. This rearrangement joins TRBV7-9 to TRBJ2-7; 9 positions match TRBD2. The CDR3 spans 15 residues. Germline V gives CDR1 SEHNR, CDR2 FQNEAQ (reference sequence). V trimming: 2 bases; J trimming: 0 bases; junction bases outside the gene matches: 2. The CDR3 loop is CASSLSGGSSYEQYF. As DNA, the CDR3 is TGTGCCAGCAGCTTAAGCGGGGGGAGCTCCTACGAGCAGTACTTC. Supplemented by reference TRBV7-9 and TRBJ2-7, the full variable domain reads DTGVSQNPRHKITKRGQNVTFRCDPISEHNRLYWYRQTLGQGPEFLTYFQNEAQLEKSRLLSDRFSAERPKGSFSTLEIQRTEQGDSAMYLCASSLSGGSSYEQYFGPGTRLTVT.

Concerning this clone: Distinct nucleotide sequences in the sample also encode this CDR3. The rearrangement links TRBV2 to TRBJ2-2; no clear D. Trimming stripped 4 bases from V and 1 base from J, with 7 bases between. The CDR3 sequence is 14 residues long. CDR1 and CDR2 (germline): SNHLY, FYNNEI. CDR3 nucleotides: TGTGCCAGCAGTGTAACTGGGAACACCGGGGAGCTGTTTTTT. This sequence encodes CASSVTGNTGELFF. Full variable domain (outside the CDR3, taken from reference TRBV2 and TRBJ2-2): EPEVTQTPSHQVTQMGQEVILRCVPISNHLYFYWYRQILGQKVEFLVSFYNNEISEKSEIFDDQFSVERPDGSNFTLKIRSTKLEDSAMYFCASSVTGNTGELFFGEGSRLTVL.

The chain is built from TRBV28 and TRBJ1-2; maybe TRBD1 (6 bases). V lost 6 bases and J 7 bases, leaving 21 bases between the germline ends. Per germline, CDR1 MDHEN and CDR2 SYDVKM. The CDR3 runs to 15 residues. The chain's CDR3 is CASSAVSGEKSGYTF. DNA for the CDR3: TGTGCCAGCAGCGCGGTATCAGGGGAGAAAAGTGGCTACACCTTC.

V and J are TRBV21-1 and TRBJ1-2; the table's D gene call, TRBD1, was not cross checked with the DNA. TRBV21-1 is noted as a pseudogene. This CDR3 is built from 14 residues. CDR3 DNA sequence: TGTGCCAGCAGCAAAAGCACAGGGCCTTGTGGCTACACCTTC. This translates into CASSKSTGPCGYTF.

V is TRBV18 and J is TRBJ2-3; 12 bases agree with TRBD2. The CDR3 consists of 15 residues. V was pared by 4 bases and J by 6 bases, with 5 bases of the junction left unmatched. Germline V gene data show CDR1 as KGHSH and CDR2 as LQKENI. CDR3 coding DNA: TGTGCCAGCTCACAACTAGCGGGGGGTCCGGATACGCAGTATTTT. Residues: CASSQLAGGPDTQYF.

The V call is TRBV27, the J call TRBJ1-1; D is perhaps TRBD1 (5 bases). From germline, CDR1 is MNHEY and CDR2 SMNVEV (reference sequence). V was pared by 8 bases and J by 8 bases, with 18 bases between. CDR3 length: 13 residues. The CDR3 region has the DNA TGTGCCAGCTGGGACTGGGTGAGCGTAGAAGCTTTCTTT. Its protein product is CASWDWVSVEAFF.